This TCR beta chain was captured by sequencing in a study of T cell clonality in common variable immunodeficiency. The V and J ends lost 0 bases and 5 bases, in that order; junction bases with no gene match: 0. CDR1 is SGDLS and CDR2 is YYNGEE in the germline V gene. The CDR3 totals 14 residues. Ten or more counts support this clone. Its antigen is unidentified. From the germline J gene comes the end of the CDR3, since the read stops 3 residues before it. Notes on the study in general: Authors noted CVID clonality's cause needs subpopulation repertoire sequencing.

Control and CVID samples contributed equal amounts of genomic DNA. Assay: immunoSEQ multiplex PCR; the TCRdb copy retains only in-frame clones and omits some. The sample shows about 60,000 clones, none of them appearing just once. Both groups were predominantly of Caucasian heritage. The chain recombines TRBV9 with TRBJ2-3; the match to TRBD2 covers 10 bases. This TCR came from a person aged 18 to 69 in good health. Material for sequencing was peripheral blood mononuclear cells. CDR3 bases read: TGTGCCAGCAGCGTAGGACTAGCGGGAGATACG. This translates into CASSVGLAGDT. The full CDR3 protein is CASSVGLAGDTQYF.